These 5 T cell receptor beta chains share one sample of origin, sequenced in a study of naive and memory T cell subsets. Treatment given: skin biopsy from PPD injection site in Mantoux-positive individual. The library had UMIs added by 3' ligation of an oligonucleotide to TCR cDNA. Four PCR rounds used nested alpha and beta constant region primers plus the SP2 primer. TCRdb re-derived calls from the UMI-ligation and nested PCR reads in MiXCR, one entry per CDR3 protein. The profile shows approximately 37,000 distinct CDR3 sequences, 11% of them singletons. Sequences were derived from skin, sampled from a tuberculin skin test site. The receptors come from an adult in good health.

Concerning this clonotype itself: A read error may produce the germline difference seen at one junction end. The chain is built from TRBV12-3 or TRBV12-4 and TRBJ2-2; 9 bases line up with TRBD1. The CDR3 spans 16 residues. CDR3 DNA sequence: TGTGCCAGCACCAGCGGACAGGGGACGAACACCGAGGAGCTGTTTTTT. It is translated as CASTSGQGTNTEELFF.

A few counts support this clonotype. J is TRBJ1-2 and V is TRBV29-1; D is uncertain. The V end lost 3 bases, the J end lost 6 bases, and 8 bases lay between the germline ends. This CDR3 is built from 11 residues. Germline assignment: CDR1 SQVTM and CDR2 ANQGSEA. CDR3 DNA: TGCAGCGTTGATTGGCAGAATGGCTACACCTTC. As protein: CSVDWQNGYTF.

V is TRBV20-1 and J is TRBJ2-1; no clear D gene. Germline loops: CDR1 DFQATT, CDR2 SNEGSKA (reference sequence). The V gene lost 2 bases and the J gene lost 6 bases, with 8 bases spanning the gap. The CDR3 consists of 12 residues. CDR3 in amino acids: CSARRNSNEQFF. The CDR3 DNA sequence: TGCAGTGCTAGAAGAAACAGCAATGAGCAGTTCTTC.

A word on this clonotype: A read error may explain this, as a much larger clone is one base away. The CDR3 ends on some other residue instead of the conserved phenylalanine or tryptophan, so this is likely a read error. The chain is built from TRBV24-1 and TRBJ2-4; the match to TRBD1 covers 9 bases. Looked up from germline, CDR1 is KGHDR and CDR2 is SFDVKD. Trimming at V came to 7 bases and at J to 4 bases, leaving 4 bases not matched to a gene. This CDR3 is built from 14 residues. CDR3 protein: CATSPGTGKNIQYL. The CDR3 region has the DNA TGTGCCACCAGCCCCGGGACAGGGAAAAACATTCAGTACCTC.

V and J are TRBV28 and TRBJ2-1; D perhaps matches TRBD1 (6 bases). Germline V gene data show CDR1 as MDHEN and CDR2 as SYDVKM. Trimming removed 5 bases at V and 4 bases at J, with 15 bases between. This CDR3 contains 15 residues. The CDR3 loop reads CASSTPRQEYNEQFF. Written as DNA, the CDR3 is TGTGCCAGCAGTACCCCGAGACAGGAGTACAATGAGCAGTTCTTC.